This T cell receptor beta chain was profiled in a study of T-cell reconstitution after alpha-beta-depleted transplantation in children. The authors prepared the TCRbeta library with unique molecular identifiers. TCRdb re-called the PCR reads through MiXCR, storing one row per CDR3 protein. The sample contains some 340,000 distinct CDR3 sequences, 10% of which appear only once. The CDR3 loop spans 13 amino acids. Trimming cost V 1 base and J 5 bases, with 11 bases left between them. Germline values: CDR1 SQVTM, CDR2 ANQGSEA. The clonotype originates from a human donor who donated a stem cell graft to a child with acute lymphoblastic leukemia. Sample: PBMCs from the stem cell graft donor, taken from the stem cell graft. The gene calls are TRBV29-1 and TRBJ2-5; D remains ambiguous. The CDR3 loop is CSVEAARRETQYF. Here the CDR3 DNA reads TGCAGCGTTGAAGCGGCGAGACGGGAGACCCAGTACTTC.